These 29 T cell receptor beta chains came from one sample sequenced in a study of CD8 T cells in ankylosing spondylitis. TCRdb processed the 5' RACE reads anew with MiXCR; each CDR3 protein has one entry. This table holds about 750,000 distinct CDR3 sequences, around a fifth found once. Antigens of these TCRs are unknown. Study-wide results and caveats: About 8 highly homologous variants made up a TCR beta motif that seemed to typify ankylosing spondylitis blood.

Material: blood, either unsorted or a sorted T cell fraction (not recorded which). Receptor source: a male donor with ankylosing spondylitis.

This clonotype was detected only a few times. J is TRBJ1-1 and V is TRBV29-1; 7 bases align to TRBD1. Germline CDR1 reads SQVTM; CDR2 reads ANQGSEA. The length of the CDR3 is 13 residues. The V and J ends lost 6 bases and 1 base, in that order; junction bases with no gene match: 5. The CDR3 loop reads CSVPRQGNTEAFF. The CDR3 region has the DNA TGCAGCGTCCCTCGACAGGGGAACACTGAAGCTTTCTTT.

This chain joins TRBV27 and TRBJ2-7; D call uncertain. Trimming took off 2 bases at V and 7 bases at J, with 12 bases between the two ends. Germline V gene lookup returns CDR1 MNHEY and CDR2 SMNVEV (reference sequence). This CDR3 has 13 amino acids. This CDR3 reads CASSLMGLGEQYF. The CDR3 DNA reads TGTGCCAGCAGTTTAATGGGTTTAGGGGAGCAGTACTTC.

This clonotype was counted a few times. This sequence joins TRBV11-1 and TRBJ2-7; TRBD1 matches 12 bases. V lost 10 bases to trimming and J lost 3 bases; unmatched junction nucleotides: 7. The CDR3 loop spans 14 amino acids. Germline CDR1 SGHAT, CDR2 FQDESV (reference sequence). The CDR3 DNA reads as TGTGCCACCCGGAGGGACAGGGGGCTCTACGAGCAGTACTTC. Encoded protein: CATRRDRGLYEQYF.

The V and J genes are TRBV5-1 and TRBJ2-5; D gene uncertain. Germline V gene lookup returns CDR1 SGHRS and CDR2 YFSETQ. The CDR3 loop spans 14 amino acids. Deletions cut 0 bases from V and 0 bases from J, with 6 bases between. DNA of the CDR3: TGCGCCAGCAGCTTGGGTCGGAACCAAGAGACCCAGTACTTC. Translating gives CASSLGRNQETQYF.

The chain has TRBV12-3 or TRBV12-4 and TRBJ2-5; TRBD1 might be the D (6 bases). V was pared by 6 bases and J by 5 bases, with 16 bases between. The CDR3 extends over 14 amino acids. CDR3 amino acids: CASRRDKAAETQYF. Written as DNA, the CDR3 is TGTGCCAGCAGAAGGGACAAGGCTGCGGAGACCCAGTACTTC.

V gene TRBV12-3 or TRBV12-4 combines with J gene TRBJ2-6; D tentatively reads TRBD1 or TRBD2 (5 bases each). The CDR3 is 13 residues long. V lost 8 bases, J lost 0 bases, and 5 bases lay in between. Here the CDR3 reads CASGGSGANVLTF. CDR3 DNA sequence: TGTGCCAGCGGGGGCTCTGGGGCCAACGTCCTGACTTTC.

The chain employs TRBV6-2 or TRBV6-3 and TRBJ2-7; TRBD2 is a possible D gene (6 bases). From germline, CDR1 is MNHEY and CDR2 SVGEGT. This CDR3 has 17 amino acids. Trimming took 0 bases from V and 1 from J, leaving 16 bases between them. For the CDR3, the DNA is TGTGCCAGCAGTTACTCGCGTGGGGGGACTCTTTCCTACGAGCAGTACTTC. Residues: CASSYSRGGTLSYEQYF.

This clonotype was counted only a few times. The rearrangement links TRBV2 to TRBJ2-3, with 8 bases identical to TRBD2. V gave up 1 base and J gave up 2 bases; unmatched junction bases: 5. Germline-derived CDR1 and CDR2 are SNHLY and FYNNEI. This CDR3 has 16 amino acids. CDR3: CASSEGVAGLTDTQYF. In nucleotides, the CDR3 is TGTGCCAGCAGTGAAGGTGTAGCGGGGCTCACAGATACGCAGTATTTT.

The gene calls are TRBV5-1 and TRBJ1-1; D is undetermined. The germline CDR1 and CDR2 sequences are SGHRS and YFSETQ. V lost 0 bases and J lost 6, with 9 bases in between. The CDR3 loop spans 13 amino acids. Here the CDR3 DNA reads TGCGCCAGCAGCTTGGAGGATACCCCTGAAGCTTTCTTT. Encoded protein: CASSLEDTPEAFF.

CDR3 protein: CSANLATYNEQFF. CDR3 coding DNA: TGCAGTGCTAATCTAGCGACCTACAATGAGCAGTTCTTC. The gene calls are TRBV20-1 and TRBJ2-1; possibly TRBD2 for D (6 bases). With 4 bases removed from V and 2 bases from J, the gap between germline ends came to 9 bases. The CDR3 runs 13 residues. Germline-derived CDR1 and CDR2 are DFQATT and SNEGSKA (reference sequence).

The chain uses TRBV19 and TRBJ2-7, with D unresolved. The ends were cut back, 6 bases at V and 5 bases at J, with 11 bases in the middle. Germline V gene data show CDR1 as LNHDA and CDR2 as SQIVND (reference sequence). CDR3 length: 12 amino acids. CDR3 amino acids: CASSQGRHEQYF. The CDR3 bases are TGTGCCAGTAGCCAAGGACGGCACGAGCAGTACTTC.

CDR3 sequence reads: CSARPYGGITYGYTF. CDR3 DNA: TGCAGTGCTAGACCCTACGGGGGCATTACCTATGGCTACACCTTC. The chain links TRBV20-1 to TRBJ1-2, with D possibly TRBD1 on 6 matching bases. Per germline, CDR1 DFQATT and CDR2 SNEGSKA (reference sequence). V lost 2 bases and J 4 bases, leaving 17 bases between the germline ends. The CDR3 loop spans 15 amino acids.

This clonotype was counted only a few times. J is TRBJ2-5 and V is TRBV12-3 or TRBV12-4; D perhaps matches TRBD1 (5 bases). The CDR3 loop spans 15 amino acids. Trimming took 3 bases from V and 2 from J, leaving 13 bases between them. As DNA, the CDR3 is TGTGCCAGCAGTTTTTTTAATCCAGGGCAAGAGACCCAGTACTTC. It is translated as CASSFFNPGQETQYF.

This chain links TRBV6-5 with TRBJ2-3; possible D gene TRBD2, 7 bases. V lost 4 bases and J lost 1, with 18 bases in between. Germline V gene data show CDR1 as MNHEY and CDR2 as SVGAGI. This CDR3 is 17 amino acids long. The CDR3 nucleotides read TGTGCCAGCAGTTCATCCTTGCGGGGGCGGGGCACAGATACGCAGTATTTT. Protein product: CASSSSLRGRGTDTQYF.

The chain is built from TRBV4-1 and TRBJ1-2; no reliable D call. Germline V gene data show CDR1 as MGHRA and CDR2 as YSYEKL. V lost 2 bases, J lost 1 base, and 14 bases lay in between. This CDR3 comprises 16 residues. The CDR3 coding sequence is TGCGCCAGCAGCCAAAGGAACGGGGATAATAACTATGGCTACACCTTC. It is translated as CASSQRNGDNNYGYTF.

The chain recombines TRBV6-6 with TRBJ1-5; possible D gene TRBD1, 5 bases. CDR3 length: 13 residues. V dropped 7 bases and J dropped 8 bases, with 15 bases sitting between them. Germline lookup yields CDR1 MNHNY and CDR2 SVGAGI (reference sequence). This chain's CDR3 is CASTAGRLEPQHF. The CDR3, as DNA: TGTGCCAGCACTGCAGGGAGGTTGGAGCCCCAGCATTTT.

The chain employs TRBV9 and TRBJ1-4; D might be TRBD1 (5 bases). Trimming stripped 3 bases from V and 4 bases from J, with 13 bases between. CDR1 and CDR2 from the germline V gene are SGDLS and YYNGEE. CDR3 length: 15 residues. The CDR3 nucleotides are TGTGCCAGCAGCGCCCACAGGACCAGTAATGAAAAACTGTTTTTT. Protein: CASSAHRTSNEKLFF.

In its sample, this clonotype was seen a few times. The chain combines TRBV3-1 with TRBJ2-7; D may be TRBD1 (5 bases). V was clipped by 5 bases and J by 6 bases, with 17 bases between them. The length of the CDR3 is 14 residues. Germline CDR1 is LGHDT and CDR2 is YNNKEL (reference sequence). The CDR3 coding sequence is TGTGCCAGCAGCGCGATAAAGACTCAGGGCGAGCAGTACTTC. It yields the protein CASSAIKTQGEQYF.

This chain links TRBV3-1 with TRBJ2-1; D possibly corresponds to TRBD1 (6 bases). Trimming took off 4 bases at V and 4 bases at J, with 20 bases between the two ends. CDR3 length: 17 residues. Germline lookup yields CDR1 LGHDT and CDR2 YNNKEL (reference sequence). DNA for the CDR3: TGTGCCAGCAGCCCATTACAGGGAACCCCCCAATACAATGAGCAGTTCTTC. Residues: CASSPLQGTPQYNEQFF.

The chain's CDR3 is CASSFGQGITDTQYF. In DNA form, the CDR3 reads TGCGCCAGCAGCTTTGGGCAGGGAATTACAGATACGCAGTATTTT. The chain joins TRBV5-1 to TRBJ2-3; perhaps TRBD1 as D (5 bases). CDR1 and CDR2 from the germline V gene are SGHRS and YFSETQ. Deletions cut 2 bases from V and 3 bases from J, with 13 bases between. The CDR3 contains 15 residues.

This clonotype was observed a handful of times. The V call is TRBV5-1, the J call TRBJ2-4; TRBD2 is a possible D gene (6 bases). The CDR3 has 13 residues. The germline V gene encodes CDR1 SGHRS and CDR2 YFSETQ. Trimming took 3 bases from V and 11 from J, leaving 15 bases between them. Here the CDR3 DNA reads TGCGCCAGCAGCTGGAGACTAGGACGGCTTCAGTACTTC. Translating gives CASSWRLGRLQYF.

J is TRBJ2-1 and V is TRBV20-1, with D uncertain. Germline-derived CDR1 and CDR2 are DFQATT and SNEGSKA (reference sequence). The CDR3 loop spans 15 amino acids. The V end lost 5 bases, the J end lost 7 bases, and 21 bases lay between the germline ends. The CDR3 bases are TGCAGTGCTCAGGACGGACGCCTCCAAAAGAATGAGCAGTTCTTC. Protein: CSAQDGRLQKNEQFF.

This clonotype came up a few times. The chain joins TRBV4-3 to TRBJ1-2; the D is unclear. This CDR3 has 15 amino acids. Trimming cost V 0 bases and J 0 bases, with 8 bases left between them. The germline V gene encodes CDR1 LGHNA and CDR2 YSLEER. CDR3 in DNA: TGCGCCAGCAGCCAAGATTCTCTAGCTAACTATGGCTACACCTTC. Its translation: CASSQDSLANYGYTF.

The chain joins TRBV2 to TRBJ2-1; D ambiguous. Germline-derived CDR1 and CDR2 are SNHLY and FYNNEI. V lost 7 bases and J 5 bases, leaving 3 bases between the germline ends. This CDR3 contains 10 residues. This CDR3 reads CASMNNEQFF. CDR3 DNA sequence: TGTGCCAGCATGAACAATGAGCAGTTCTTC.

This clonotype turned up a few times. This chain joins TRBV6-1 and TRBJ2-1; 12 nucleotides agree with TRBD2. V trimming: 5 bases; J trimming: 2 bases; junction bases outside the gene matches: 4. The CDR3 runs 16 residues. The germline gives CDR1 MNHNS, CDR2 SASEGT. The CDR3 loop is CASSKTSGRPYNEQFF. Here the CDR3 DNA reads TGTGCCAGCAGTAAGACTAGCGGGAGACCCTACAATGAGCAGTTCTTC.

This clonotype came up a few times. V gene TRBV29-1 combines with J gene TRBJ2-1, with 8 positions matching TRBD1. The ends lost 3 bases at V and 0 bases at J; junction bases unmatched: 4. Germline V gene sequence: CDR1 SQVTM, CDR2 ANQGSEA. This CDR3 is 15 amino acids long. The CDR3 sequence: CSVDIGQGSYNEQFF. Written as DNA, the CDR3 is TGCAGCGTTGATATAGGACAGGGCTCCTACAATGAGCAGTTCTTC.

This clonotype was counted ten times or more. CDR3 sequence reads: CASKPTGEAFF. DNA for the CDR3: TGTGCCAGCAAACCGACAGGTGAAGCTTTCTTT. This chain joins TRBV12-3 or TRBV12-4 and TRBJ1-1; TRBD1 is a possible D gene (6 bases). Trimming took off 7 bases at V and 7 bases at J, with 10 bases between the two ends. The CDR3 runs to 11 residues.

The sample holds many counts of this clonotype. This chain links TRBV7-3 with TRBJ2-5, with 10 bases that match TRBD2. In germline, CDR1 is SGHTA, CDR2 FQGTGA. This CDR3 comprises 14 residues. Trimming at V came to 4 bases and at J to 7 bases, leaving 6 bases not matched to a gene. The CDR3 DNA reads TGTGCCAGCAGCTCCACTAGCGGGAAGGGGACCCAGTACTTC. This sequence encodes CASSSTSGKGTQYF.

The genes are TRBV9 and TRBJ2-7, with D perhaps matching TRBD2 (6 bases). Looked up from germline, CDR1 is SGDLS and CDR2 is YYNGEE. Deletions cut 0 bases from V and 4 bases from J, with 14 bases between. The CDR3 covers 15 residues. Here the CDR3 reads CASSVVPGDGYEQYF. CDR3 nucleotide sequence: TGTGCCAGCAGCGTAGTTCCGGGGGACGGTTACGAGCAGTACTTC.